One sample yielded the 3 T cell receptor beta chains listed below, sequenced in a study of T cell repertoires in cytomegalovirus infection. TCRdb fed the reads into MiXCR, producing one record per CDR3 protein. The sample records 150,000 to 200,000 distinct CDR3 sequences, 28% being singletons. Sequencing was performed on PBMCs. The receptors stem from a human donor in good health (CMV status not recorded). Some clones in this sample may be carry-over from other donors' samples.

The J gene is TRBJ2-5, the V gene TRBV6-5; no firm D call. The CDR3 contains 11 residues. Trimming shortened V by 7 bases and J by 3 bases, and 6 bases separated the two germline ends. Germline V gene sequence: CDR1 MNHEY, CDR2 SVGAGI. DNA for the CDR3: TGTGCCAGCACCGACGAAGAGACCCAGTACTTC. Amino acid sequence: CASTDEETQYF.

This clonotype was observed a few times. The chain has TRBV19 and TRBJ1-4; D is perhaps TRBD1 (6 bases). The CDR3 sequence is 17 residues long. CDR1 and CDR2 from the germline V gene are LNHDA and SQIVND (reference sequence). V lost 6 bases, J lost 5 bases, and 22 bases lay in between. In DNA form, the CDR3 reads TGTGCCAGTAGCGTAGATCGAGGGGGGCGATTGAATGAAAAACTGTTTTTT. The encoded protein is CASSVDRGGRLNEKLFF.

This clonotype has just a few counts. The chain is built from TRBV18 and TRBJ1-4, with no clear D. V lost 3 bases and J 5 bases, leaving 13 bases between the germline ends. CDR3 length: 15 amino acids. The germline gives CDR1 KGHSH, CDR2 LQKENI. In DNA, the CDR3 is TGTGCCAGCTCACCTTATGAGGGAATAAATGAAAAACTGTTTTTT. Its protein is CASSPYEGINEKLFF.